One and the same sample provided the 7 T cell receptor beta chains below, sequenced in a study of T cells in Graves' hyperthyroidism and ophthalmopathy. Amplified regions were TCR beta CDR3 sequences from RNA transcripts. TCR CDR3 underwent first-round RT-PCR with the HTBI primer set. TCRdb fed the multiplex PCR reads into MiXCR, producing one record per CDR3 protein. The sample lists about 150,000 distinct CDR3 sequences; around 20% were seen once. Sequenced sample: blood. These receptors were obtained from a woman aged 45-65 years with Graves' hyperthyroidism that later progressed to Graves' ophthalmopathy.

The rearrangement uses TRBV4-2 and TRBJ2-3, with TRBD2 identical over 10 bases. Germline trimming cut 0 bases from V and 4 bases from J; bases unmatched to any gene: 10. The length of the CDR3 is 18 residues. Germline CDR1 reads LGHNA; CDR2 reads YNFKEQ. The CDR3 DNA reads TGTGCCAGCAGCCAAGATGGGTCTAGCGGGAGTCGAGCAGATACGCAGTATTTT. This gives the protein CASSQDGSSGSRADTQYF.

This clonotype was recorded at least ten times. V usage is TRBV28 and J usage is TRBJ2-7; 9 bases agree with TRBD1. J was trimmed by 7 bases and V by 6 bases; bases with no gene match: 4. Germline V CDR1 and CDR2: MDHEN, SYDVKM. This CDR3 is built from 12 residues. CDR3 DNA sequence: TGTGCCAGCAGGGGGACAGGGAAGGAGCAGTACTTC. Amino acid sequence: CASRGTGKEQYF.

Many counts were recorded for this clonotype. This chain uses TRBV20-1 with TRBJ2-2; TRBD1 agrees at 8 bases. Unmatched junction bases numbered 5, after V lost 5 bases and J lost 0 bases. CDR3 length: 15 residues. Germline assignment: CDR1 DFQATT and CDR2 SNEGSKA (reference sequence). The CDR3 DNA is TGCAGTGCTCTCCGACAGGGGTCGAACACCGGGGAGCTGTTTTTT. It is translated as CSALRQGSNTGELFF.

This clonotype has a handful of counts. This sequence joins TRBV6-1 and TRBJ2-5; 7 bases match TRBD2. The length of the CDR3 is 18 residues. Trimming removed 1 base from V and 5 bases from J; junction bases left unmatched: 16. CDR1 is MNHNS and CDR2 is SASEGT in the germline V gene. This CDR3 is CASSEGVSRNRGGETQYF. CDR3 bases: TGTGCCAGCAGTGAAGGCGTCTCGAGAAACCGGGGAGGGGAGACCCAGTACTTC.

This sequence joins TRBV3-1 and TRBJ2-3; D unclear. V was pared by 0 bases and J by 6 bases, with 4 bases between. Germline V gene lookup returns CDR1 LGHDT and CDR2 YNNKEL (reference sequence). The CDR3 consists of 12 residues. The DNA for the CDR3 is TGTGCCAGCAGCCAAGATTTGGATACGCAGTATTTT. The encoded protein is CASSQDLDTQYF.

CDR3 DNA: TGCAGCGTTGATGCGGTTGAAGCTTTCTTT. This encodes CSVDAVEAFF. The rearrangement joins TRBV29-1 to TRBJ1-1; D is undetermined. The germline gives CDR1 SQVTM, CDR2 ANQGSEA. The CDR3 contains 10 residues. With 3 bases removed from V and 7 bases from J, the gap between germline ends came to 6 bases.

This clonotype has more than one count but fewer than ten. The gene calls are TRBV5-1 and TRBJ1-1; D not resolved. The V and J ends lost 0 bases and 2 bases respectively, with 8 bases between them. Germline CDR1 and CDR2: SGHRS and YFSETQ. The length of the CDR3 is 14 residues. The CDR3 here is CASSLGTLNTEAFF. The CDR3 DNA is TGCGCCAGCAGCTTGGGGACTCTAAACACTGAAGCTTTCTTT.